This T cell receptor (beta chain) derives from a study of blood T cell repertoires in COVID-19. In the study overall: Sample material is recorded as cDNA or gDNA derived from T cells, B-cell-depleted T cells, or PBMCs.

Per the original data handling: Quantification of nucleated cells was approximated via reference gene primer amplification. Generated by immunoSEQ multiplex PCR, the TCRdb table keeps only in-frame clones and is missing some. The V and J calls and the clone size are those of that table, but D and trimming were determined from the DNA. This table has more than 200,000 clones, over 75% appearing once. The germline V gene has CDR1 SGHRS and CDR2 YFSETQ. This CDR3 has 14 residues. V lost 2 bases and J lost 4; bases outside the gene matches: 2. Study members were between roughly 18 and 100 years old and lived in fewer than 30 US regions. Assignment of participants to cohorts was predicated upon participant-reported clinical history. This clone was counted a single time.

The genes are TRBV5-1 and TRBJ2-1; TRBD1 agrees at 8 bases. This TCR came from a man aged 25-45 years in a cohort exposed to, infected with or recovered from COVID-19 (not recorded which). The sample taken for sequencing was PBMCs or T cells enriched from blood (not recorded which). The CDR3 here is CASSLTGGYNEQFF. The CDR3 region has the DNA TGCGCCAGCAGCTTAACAGGGGGTTACAATGAGCAGTTCTTC.